This TCR beta chain came from a study of high-grade serous ovarian cancer treatment subgroups. Overall study context: Samples averaged about 15,000 reads and approximately 7,000 unique TCR beta rearrangements. Whole-study results and caveats: CDR1 and CDR2 were left unanalyzed; analyses focused on CDR3. Repertoire similarity ranged roughly 0.1 to 0.85 between tumors of one patient. Without spatial data, bulk sequencing limits insight into HGSC tumor diversity.

Tumor tissue was taken before any definitive surgery or chemotherapy was given. About this clone itself: Its antigen is still unknown.

Measured with immunoSEQ multiplex PCR; TCRdb has only the in-frame clones, and not every one. Among some 27,000 clones, roughly 80% were seen once, and the ten largest hold 2.1%. CDR3 length equals 14 residues. Trimming removed 3 bases at V and 4 bases at J, with 14 bases between. The germline V gene encodes CDR1 SGHNT and CDR2 YYREEE (reference sequence). The sample taken for sequencing was tumor tissue. This TCR was recovered from a human donor with high-grade serous ovarian cancer. This rearrangement joins TRBV5-4 to TRBJ2-7, with TRBD2 as a possible D gene (6 bases). CDR3 loop: CASSSLGEDYEQYF. The CDR3 nucleotides are TGTGCCAGCAGCTCCCTCGGGGAGGATTACGAGCAGTACTTC. Drawing the rest from reference TRBV5-4 and TRBJ2-7, the complete variable domain is ETGVTQSPTHLIKTRGQQVTLRCSSQSGHNTVSWYQQALGQGPQFIFQYYREEENGRGNFPPRFSGLQFPNYSSELNVNALELDDSALYLCASSSLGEDYEQYFGPGTRLTVT.